Included here is one TCR beta chain sequence, with context. This clonotype was found a few times. Its cognate antigen has yet to be identified. It has no much larger one-base neighbor in the sample; base qualities were not kept. The library came from 5' RACE. TCRdb shows the sequencer as Illumina HiSeq 2500. A second roughly 7 to 11 cycle PCR used a sample-barcoded 5' primer and a J-beta primer mix. A unique molecular identifier was introduced onto each TCR beta cDNA molecule by a template-switch 5' adaptor carrying 12 random nucleotides. Each sample yielded at least 2.5 million CDR3-containing paired-end reads. First-strand cDNA was synthesized from all RNA with the Mint cDNA synthesis kit, primed by a TRBC-specific oligonucleotide. Following uracil-DNA glycosylase treatment, a first 18-cycle PCR with universal primers M1SS and BC2_uni_R was performed on all cDNA. Per the source publication's procedure: Normalization of each sample was performed by random selection of 1 million high-quality reads, each carrying a distinct molecular identifier. Reads sharing molecular identifiers were discarded rather than binned into consensus sequences. MiTCR, run with a Q25 quality threshold and the strictest error-elimination algorithm, handled CDR3 identification, clonotype clustering and error correction. Lower-bound total TCR beta diversity was estimated with a nonparametric unseen species model using Euler transformation. TCRdb passed the public sequencing reads through fastp at Q25 and MiXCR, retaining productive beta sequences. Each CDR3 protein appears once, grouped with its most common genes and DNA. The V and J calls and clone size are TCRdb's, not the authors'. Here the sample has hundreds of thousands of distinct CDR3 sequences; roughly 53% occur a single time. In total, the top ten clones hold 30% to 45% of the sample.

Reading the germline V gene gives CDR1 SNHLY and CDR2 FYNNEI. From the cysteine up to the phenylalanine, the CDR3 has a length of 14 residues. Just the 42-base CDR3 DNA is kept, in frame starting at base 1. The junction shows trimming of 6 bases on V and 3 bases on J, plus 12 bases between the germline ends. Donors were a few dozen systemically healthy Caucasian individuals from Russia aged 6 to 90 years. Each donor gave approximately 9.3 milliliters of peripheral blood, collected into EDTA-treated Vacutainer tubes. PBMCs were isolated by Ficoll-Paque density-gradient centrifugation, with at least 7 million obtained per sample. Total RNA, at least 5 micrograms per sample, was extracted from PBMCs with Trizol reagent. For every donor, an aliquot of PBMCs went through flow cytometry to measure the percentages of naive CD45RAhigh/CD27high T cells. This entry belongs to a study of blood T cells in healthy people across ages (dated by TCRdb to the mid-2010s). Study-level background: In model experiments, template switching captured about one uniquely barcoded TCR beta cDNA molecule for every two T cells. The study analyzed two additional independent replicas of 1 million unique cDNA reads from the same blood draw for two donors, one aged 18 to 29 and one aged 80 or older. Four age groups were formed from the donors: young (average roughly 15 years), middle-aged (just under 40), aged (about 62) and long-lived (roughly 81). Using deep sequencing normalized with unique cDNA molecular identifiers, the study measured how TCR beta repertoire diversity changes with age. To avoid experimental bias, donors of different ages were distributed randomly across sequencing lanes. Results and caveats for the whole study, not just this receptor: Compared with the aged group, the long-lived group had more naive CD4+ T cells, fewer expanded clones and increased TCR diversity, suggesting age selection. Observed TCR beta diversity per million T cells fell roughly linearly with age, and a significant reduction was already apparent by age around 36. A strong correlation was found between observed TCR beta diversity and the percentage of naive T cells measured by flow cytometry. Estimates of total diversity based on one million sequenced T cells were regarded as lower bounds and as underestimates. Because the CMV infection status of the donors was unknown, age-related changes in expanded clonotypes may potentially have been confounded. Conclusive comparison of naive and antigen-experienced compartments was prevented by the profiling of bulk unsorted PBMCs.

The chain was built from TRBV2 and TRBJ1-5; the D region possibly corresponds to TRBD1 (6 bases align). Sample: blood. This clonotype was sampled from a man in his sixties in good health. The nucleotide sequence is given as TGTGCCAGCAGGGGGACACGGCTCAATCAGCCCCAGCATTTT. This encodes CASRGTRLNQPQHF.